The 11 T cell receptor beta chains below were found in one sample sequenced in a study of CXCR3-negative and CXCR3-positive naive CD8 T cells. These receptors have no identified antigens. Study conclusions and caveats: Naive CXCR3-positive cells had TRB CDR3s more hydrophobic than those of CXCR3-negative naive cells.

UMI labels and 5' RACE were used to prepare the TRB cDNA libraries. Reprocessing the 5' RACE reads, TCRdb reports a single entry for every CDR3 protein and omits DNA. The sample table includes 130,000 to 150,000 distinct CDR3 sequences. The specimen was naive CXCR3+ CD8+ T cells from blood. Subset described: CD45RO-CCR7+CD27+CD95- naive CD8+ T cells expressing CXCR3 (TNR3+). The receptors shown here come from a human donor in good health. Some clones in this sample may be carry-over from other donors' samples.

This chain joins TRBV7-9 and TRBJ2-7; TCRdb's D gene call, TRBD2, goes unchecked for lack of DNA. The CDR3 has 16 residues. Germline values: CDR1 SEHNR, CDR2 FQNEAQ (reference sequence). The CDR3 protein is CASSPLTSGGGNEQYF.

The V and J genes are TRBV29-1 and TRBJ2-1; TCRdb names TRBD1, which stays unverified in the absence of DNA. This CDR3 region has 15 residues. Germline CDR1 is SQVTM and CDR2 is ANQGSEA. The CDR3 reads CSVELWGRVLNEQFF.

V and J are TRBV29-1 and TRBJ2-7; TCRdb returns TRBD1, unconfirmable since there is no DNA. This CDR3 has 14 residues. CDR1 is SQVTM, CDR2 ANQGSEA, per germline. This CDR3 reads CSVEDGRPTYEQYF.

This rearrangement joins TRBV19 to TRBJ1-1. There are 12 residues in the CDR3. Per germline, CDR1 LNHDA and CDR2 SQIVND (reference sequence). CDR3 region: CASKWGNTEAFF.

The V and J genes are TRBV30 and TRBJ1-1; TCRdb selects TRBD1, and the lack of DNA leaves this call unchecked. CDR1 and CDR2 from the germline V gene are GTSNPN and SVGIG (reference sequence). The CDR3 length is 12 residues. This CDR3 is CAMGQGGTEAFF.

The V call is TRBV5-6, the J call TRBJ2-1; the D call from TCRdb, TRBD2, cannot be confirmed without DNA. The CDR3 consists of 15 residues. Germline lookup yields CDR1 SGHDT and CDR2 YYEEEE. CDR3 loop: CASNPSTGPYNEQFF.

The chain combines TRBV9 with TRBJ2-1. CDR1 and CDR2 from the germline V gene are SGDLS and YYNGEE. This CDR3 comprises 16 residues. CDR3: CASSGEASKADNEQFF.

This CDR3 reads CSAPTGIEQYF. The chain joins TRBV20-1 to TRBJ2-7. The CDR3 covers 11 residues. Per germline, CDR1 DFQATT and CDR2 SNEGSKA (reference sequence).

This sequence joins TRBV29-1 and TRBJ2-2; the D call of TRBD1 rests on TCRdb alone, since no DNA is present to check it. Germline V gene sequence: CDR1 SQVTM, CDR2 ANQGSEA. This CDR3 contains 16 residues. The CDR3: CSVVTAGTVNTGELFF.

V is TRBV29-1 and J is TRBJ2-2; lacking DNA, the TRBD1 call made by TCRdb goes unchecked. Germline V gene sequence: CDR1 SQVTM, CDR2 ANQGSEA. The CDR3 totals 14 residues. This CDR3 is CSAYQGLATGELFF.

The gene calls are TRBV15 and TRBJ1-1. This CDR3 is 13 amino acids long. CDR1 and CDR2 from the germline V gene are LNHNV and YYDKDF (reference sequence). CDR3 loop: CATSRATNTEAFF.